This entry is about one TCR beta chain. Healthy bone marrow donors made up the donor group. The data are from a study of cytomegalovirus exposure and HLA in healthy donors. The CDR3 covers 14 residues. Trimming cost V 5 bases and J 2 bases; bases outside gene matches: 5. Germline V gene lookup returns CDR1 SNHLY and CDR2 FYNNEI. 60 Vbeta and 13 Jbeta primers were used in PCR. Some clones are missing from TCRdb's copy, which holds only in-frame ones; the method was immunoSEQ multiplex PCR. The sample includes about 150,000 clones, around 87% of them seen just once. The sequence derives from a woman younger than 45 in good health and CMV-seronegative. The sequencing sample was made of PBMCs. The chain couples TRBV2 to TRBJ2-7; 8 nucleotides align to TRBD1. CDR3 sequence (DNA): TGTGCCAGCAGTTGGACAGGGCCGCCCTACGAGCAGTACTTC. It encodes CASSWTGPPYEQYF.